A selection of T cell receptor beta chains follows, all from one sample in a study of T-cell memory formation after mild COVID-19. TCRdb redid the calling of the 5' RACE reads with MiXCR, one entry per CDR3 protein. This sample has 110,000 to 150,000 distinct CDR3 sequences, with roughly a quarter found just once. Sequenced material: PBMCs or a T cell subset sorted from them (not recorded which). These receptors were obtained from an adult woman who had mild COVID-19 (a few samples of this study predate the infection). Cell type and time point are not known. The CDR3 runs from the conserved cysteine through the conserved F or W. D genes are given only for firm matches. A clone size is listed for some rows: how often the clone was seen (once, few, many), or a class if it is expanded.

TGTGCCAGCAGTTTAAAGGGGAGCATCAGCTATGGCTACACCTTC CASSLKGSISYGYTF few TRBV27 . TRBJ1-2
TGTGCCAGCAGCCAAGATCGGACAGTCTATGGCTACACCTTC CASSQDRTVYGYTF . TRBV4-2 . TRBJ1-2
TGTGCCAGCTCACCAACCGGTGGGTCAGGCGAAGAAGCTTTCTTT CASSPTGGSGEEAFF few TRBV18 . TRBJ1-1
TGCAGTGCTATATCAGGGGGTCATGGCTACACCTTC CSAISGGHGYTF few TRBV20-1 TRBD1 TRBJ1-2
TGTGCCAGCAGTTTTATGTCTCGAGGGACTGAAGCTTTCTTT CASSFMSRGTEAFF . TRBV12-3/TRBV12-4 . TRBJ1-1
TGTGCCAGTAGTCCAGTGGGGGACGGCCTTCTCGAGCAGTACTTC CASSPVGDGLLEQYF few TRBV19 . TRBJ2-7
TGTGCCAGCACCCTAGGTAGGGCTAGCGGGGGGTACTCCTACAATGAGCAGTTCTTC CASTLGRASGGYSYNEQFF few TRBV7-2 TRBD2 TRBJ2-1
TGTGCCAGCAGCTTTATGGGGAACACAGATACGCAGTATTTT CASSFMGNTDTQYF . TRBV7-9 . TRBJ2-3
TGCAGCGTTGGGGGACCCAACTCCTACGAGCAGTACTTC CSVGGPNSYEQYF . TRBV29-1 . TRBJ2-7
TGCAGTGCTAGGGACGGGAGGGGGCAAGAGACCCAGTACTTC CSARDGRGQETQYF few TRBV20-1 TRBD2 TRBJ2-5
TGTGCCAGCAGCTTAGCTATAGCGGCCGCCTACAATGAGCAGTTCTTC CASSLAIAAAYNEQFF many TRBV11-2 . TRBJ2-1
TGTGCCAGCAGCTTAGAGGGGGGAGACACTGAAGCTTTCTTT CASSLEGGDTEAFF few TRBV7-6 . TRBJ1-1
TGTGCCAGCAGCTTATCGTGGGAACCCCACTATGGCTACACCTTC CASSLSWEPHYGYTF . TRBV7-8 . TRBJ1-2
TGCAGTGCTAGACCTCCGGGACAGATGAACACTGAAGCTTTCTTT CSARPPGQMNTEAFF once TRBV20-1 TRBD1 TRBJ1-1
TGTGCCAGCAGCTTCTCCAGTCTCACAGATACGCAGTATTTT CASSFSSLTDTQYF . TRBV7-2 . TRBJ2-3